These 15 T cell receptor beta chains were sequenced from one sample in a study of T cell repertoires in cytomegalovirus infection. TCRdb fed the reads into MiXCR, producing one record per CDR3 protein. The repertoire includes a few hundred thousand distinct CDR3 sequences, 40% of them detected once, and roughly 50% sits in the top ten. These receptors lack a known antigen. The source was cultured PBMCs, collected from culture after CMV antigen stimulation. The receptors were sampled from a human donor in good health (CMV status not recorded). Some clones in this sample may be carry-over from other donors' samples.

The chain recombines TRBV4-1 with TRBJ1-2, with a weak D call TRBD1 (5 bases). The CDR3 has 13 residues. Trimming took 4 bases from V and 5 from J, leaving 11 bases between them. Per germline, CDR1 MGHRA and CDR2 YSYEKL. The CDR3 coding sequence is TGCGCCAGCAGCCCTCCCGACAGATATGGCTACACCTTC. Its protein is CASSPPDRYGYTF.

This chain connects TRBV7-2 to TRBJ1-2, with TRBD1 identical over 9 bases. Germline V lookup: CDR1 SGHTA, CDR2 FQGNSA. The V segment lost 6 bases and the J segment 6 bases; nucleotides outside the gene matches: 8. The CDR3 is 14 residues long. In DNA form, the CDR3 reads TGTGCCAGCAGGAGGGGACAGGGAAGGGATGGCTACACCTTC. It yields the protein CASRRGQGRDGYTF.

This clonotype has only a few counts. The chain employs TRBV12-3 or TRBV12-4 and TRBJ1-2, with a possible D match to TRBD1 (6 bases). The CDR3 totals 13 residues. Trimming stripped 4 bases from V and 7 bases from J, with 13 bases between. The CDR3 DNA follows: TGTGCCAGCAGTTACTCGGGACATCTTGGCTACACCTTC. The encoded protein is CASSYSGHLGYTF.

This clonotype was counted only a few times. The gene calls are TRBV7-8 and TRBJ1-5; 7 bases match TRBD1. With V trimmed by 5 bases and J by 5 bases, 3 bases remained unmatched. Looked up from germline, CDR1 is SGHVS and CDR2 is FQNEAQ. The CDR3 has 13 residues. The CDR3 DNA is TGTGCCAGCAGCGATACAGGGGATCAGCCCCAGCATTTT. Amino acid sequence: CASSDTGDQPQHF.

This clonotype was observed a handful of times. The chain uses TRBV11-2 and TRBJ1-6, with a tentative D call TRBD1 (6 bases). Trimming removed 4 bases at V and 10 bases at J, with 17 bases between. CDR3 size: 15 residues. Germline-derived CDR1 and CDR2 are SGHAT and FQNNGV. CDR3 bases: TGTGCCAGCAGCTCCCTAGACGGGGGCGTCTCACCCCTCCACTTT. Protein product: CASSSLDGGVSPLHF.

The chain recombines TRBV5-1 with TRBJ1-2; 7 bases fit TRBD1. The CDR3 runs to 14 residues. V lost 4 bases to trimming and J lost 5 bases; unmatched junction nucleotides: 8. Germline assignment: CDR1 SGHRS and CDR2 YFSETQ. The CDR3 sequence: CASSPGETGYGYTF. CDR3 coding DNA: TGCGCCAGCAGCCCGGGGGAGACAGGGTATGGCTACACCTTC.

This clonotype was counted a few times. The V and J genes are TRBV12-3 or TRBV12-4 and TRBJ2-5; 7 nucleotides match TRBD1. Germline trimming cut 3 bases from V and 5 bases from J; bases unmatched to any gene: 6. There are 14 residues in the CDR3. The DNA for the CDR3 is TGTGCCAGCAGTTTGACAGGGTTGTGGGAGACCCAGTACTTC. Translated: CASSLTGLWETQYF.

This clonotype has a single count. DNA of the CDR3: TGTGCCAGCAGCCCAAATCGAGCGTATGGCTACACCTTC. Protein product: CASSPNRAYGYTF. This chain joins TRBV11-2 and TRBJ1-2; D not certain. The CDR3 has 13 residues. The V gene lost 5 bases and the J gene lost 5 bases, with 12 bases spanning the gap. Germline V gene data show CDR1 as SGHAT and CDR2 as FQNNGV.

The chain is built from TRBV2 and TRBJ2-7, with TRBD1 identical over 7 bases. The CDR3 consists of 15 residues. CDR1 and CDR2 (germline): SNHLY, FYNNEI. With 5 bases clipped from V and 3 bases from J, the junction kept 10 bases outside the gene matches. This CDR3 is CASSRTGTEGYEQYF. CDR3 coding DNA: TGTGCCAGCAGTCGGACCGGGACAGAAGGCTACGAGCAGTACTTC.

This clonotype was seen a few times. V is TRBV7-2 and J is TRBJ2-1; D possibly corresponds to TRBD1 (6 bases). This CDR3 is 15 amino acids long. Trimming shortened V by 4 bases and J by 3 bases, and 13 bases separated the two germline ends. Germline values: CDR1 SGHTA, CDR2 FQGNSA. The CDR3 region is CASSSSGDNYNEQFF. CDR3 coding DNA: TGTGCCAGCAGCTCAAGTGGGGACAACTACAATGAGCAGTTCTTC.

This chain connects TRBV7-2 to TRBJ2-2; 8 positions agree with TRBD2. The V and J ends lost 5 bases and 4 bases, in that order; junction bases with no gene match: 6. Germline CDR1 is SGHTA and CDR2 is FQGNSA. The CDR3 has 15 amino acids. This chain's CDR3 is CASSQSGGATGELFF. Here the CDR3 DNA reads TGTGCCAGCAGCCAGAGCGGGGGCGCCACCGGGGAGCTGTTTTTT. The full variable domain, its missing parts supplied by reference TRBV7-2 and TRBJ2-2, is GAGVSQSPSNKVTEKGKDVELRCDPISGHTALYWYRQSLGQGLEFLIYFQGNSAPDKSGLPSDRFSAERTGGSVSTLTIQRTQQEDSAVYLCASSQSGGATGELFFGEGSRLTVL.

There are a few counts of this clonotype. The rearrangement uses TRBV7-6 and TRBJ2-2, with D possibly called TRBD1 or TRBD2 (5 bases each). The CDR3 runs 16 residues. CDR1 SGHVS and CDR2 FNYEAQ come from the germline V gene. Trimming stripped 5 bases from V and 0 bases from J, with 13 bases between. CDR3 DNA: TGTGCCAGCAGCCCCTGGGGACCGGCGAACACCGGGGAGCTGTTTTTT. This gives the protein CASSPWGPANTGELFF.

CDR3 protein: CASNRLDAGGREQFF. DNA of the CDR3: TGTGCCAGCAATAGGCTAGACGCGGGGGGGCGAGAGCAGTTCTTC. The genes are TRBV2 and TRBJ2-1, with 9 bases fitting TRBD2. Per germline, CDR1 SNHLY and CDR2 FYNNEI. The CDR3 loop spans 15 amino acids. V lost 7 bases and J lost 10; bases outside the gene matches: 14.

V usage is TRBV11-2 and J usage is TRBJ2-5; D gene ambiguous. V was clipped by 4 bases and J by 4 bases, with 13 bases between them. Germline lookup yields CDR1 SGHAT and CDR2 FQNNGV. The CDR3 extends over 14 amino acids. CDR3: CASSSGSLLETQYF. The CDR3 DNA sequence: TGTGCCAGCAGCTCCGGTTCGCTCTTAGAGACCCAGTACTTC. The full variable domain, rest sourced from reference TRBV11-2 and TRBJ2-5, is EAGVAQSPRYKIIEKRQSVAFWCNPISGHATLYWYQQILGQGPKLLIQFQNNGVVDDSQLPKDRFSAERLKGVDSTLKIQPAKLEDSAVYLCASSSGSLLETQYFGPGTRLLVL.

This clonotype was seen more than once but under ten times. The J gene is TRBJ2-1, the V gene TRBV19, with D possibly being TRBD1 or TRBD2 (5 bases each). CDR3 length: 15 amino acids. The V and J ends lost 5 bases and 3 bases respectively, with 14 bases between them. Germline V gene sequence: CDR1 LNHDA, CDR2 SQIVND (reference sequence). CDR3 sequence: CASSRGQGYYNEQFF. Written as DNA, the CDR3 is TGTGCCAGTAGTCGGGGTCAGGGCTACTACAATGAGCAGTTCTTC.